This record concerns one T cell receptor beta chain sequence. With 3 bases removed from V and 5 bases from J, the gap between germline ends came to 13 bases. The CDR3 extends over 14 amino acids. Germline V gene lookup returns CDR1 SGHNT and CDR2 YENEEA. Authors' methods: Estimation of nucleated cell counts relied on the amplification of reference gene primers. TCRdb keeps only in-frame clones here, not all; method: immunoSEQ multiplex PCR. V, J and clone size were drawn from that table, and D and trimming were deduced from the DNA. This table has around 270,000 clones, less than 90% appearing once. The data belong to a study of blood T cell repertoires in COVID-19. Study summary: COVID-19 samples collected from the United States, Italy and Spain covered acute and convalescent phases. PBMCs, B-cell-depleted T cells, or T cells were the source of the cDNA or gDNA that made up the material.

The genes are TRBV11-3 and TRBJ2-5; D gene ambiguous. Input material: peripheral blood. The source is a woman between 40 and 50 years old who had recovered from COVID-19. The CDR3 DNA reads TGTGCCAGCAGCTTTACCCATAGTAAGGAGACCCAGTACTTC. It is translated as CASSFTHSKETQYF.